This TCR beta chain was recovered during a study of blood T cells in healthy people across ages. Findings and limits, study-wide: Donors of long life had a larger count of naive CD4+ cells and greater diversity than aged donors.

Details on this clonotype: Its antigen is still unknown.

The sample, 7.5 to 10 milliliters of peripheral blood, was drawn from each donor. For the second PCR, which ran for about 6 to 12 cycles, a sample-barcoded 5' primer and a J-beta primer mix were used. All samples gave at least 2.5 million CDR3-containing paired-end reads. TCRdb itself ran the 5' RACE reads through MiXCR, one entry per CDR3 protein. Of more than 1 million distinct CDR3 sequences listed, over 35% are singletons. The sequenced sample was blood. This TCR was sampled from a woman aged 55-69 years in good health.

The DNA of the CDR3 is TGTGCCAGCAGCAAAAGGGACCAGGGGGCCTCCTCCTACGAGCAGTACTTC. Translating gives CASSKRDQGASSYEQYF. The chain joins TRBV21-1 to TRBJ2-7; the D call of TRBD1 is as the table states it, not checked on the DNA. TRBV21-1 is termed a pseudogene. The CDR3 spans 17 residues.